The clone carrying this T cell receptor (beta chain) was observed a handful of times. The data derive from a study of T cells of healthy individuals. TCRdb recomputed calls from the 5' RACE reads with MiXCR, one row per CDR3 protein. The table has about 53,000 distinct CDR3 sequences, approximately 14% seen once. The germline gives CDR1 KGHDR, CDR2 SFDVKD. The CDR3 contains 13 residues. The V and J ends lost 4 bases and 1 base respectively, with 6 bases between them. The chain uses TRBV24-1 and TRBJ1-2; no clear D gene. The receptor was isolated from a human donor in good health. The CDR3 region is CATSDYHNYGYTF. The CDR3 bases are TGTGCCACCAGTGACTACCATAACTATGGCTACACCTTC.